Following are 24 T cell receptor beta chains from one sample sequenced in a study of T-cell reconstitution after alpha-beta-depleted transplantation in children. Unique molecular identifiers were incorporated during preparation of the TCRbeta library. TCRdb reprocessed the PCR reads via MiXCR and lists one record per CDR3 protein. Among about 980,000 distinct CDR3 sequences listed, roughly 29% were seen once. This specimen consisted of PBMCs, mostly from graft donor cells, obtained 360 days after TCRalphabeta/CD19-depleted stem cell transplant. The origin of the receptors is a boy in the first two years of life who had a stem cell transplant for SCID, so the T cells may come from the graft donor.

This clonotype turned up a few times. J is TRBJ1-1 and V is TRBV12-3 or TRBV12-4, with TRBD1 matching 9 bases. This CDR3 has 14 residues. J was trimmed by 9 bases and V by 4 bases; bases with no gene match: 9. CDR3 sequence reads: CASSSGTGSPKAFF. The DNA for the CDR3 is TGTGCCAGCAGTTCCGGGACAGGGTCGCCGAAAGCTTTCTTT.

The genes are TRBV5-1 and TRBJ2-3; D call uncertain. V shed 7 bases and J shed 2 bases, with 8 bases lying between them. This CDR3 has 12 amino acids. Germline-derived CDR1 and CDR2 are SGHRS and YFSETQ. The CDR3 DNA follows: TGCGCCAGCGCCATGCACACAGATACGCAGTATTTT. Its protein product is CASAMHTDTQYF. Complete variable domain (other parts from reference TRBV5-1 and TRBJ2-3): KAGVTQTPRYLIKTRGQQVTLSCSPISGHRSVSWYQQTPGQGLQFLFEYFSETQRNKGNFPGRFSGRQFSNSRSEMNVSTLELGDSALYLCASAMHTDTQYFGPGTRLTVL.

The chain couples TRBV5-1 to TRBJ2-3; 12 bases are shared with TRBD2. The ends lost 0 bases at V and 3 bases at J; junction bases unmatched: 5. Germline V gene data show CDR1 as SGHRS and CDR2 as YFSETQ. The CDR3 is 17 residues long. The DNA for the CDR3 is TGCGCCAGCAGCTTGGCCACTAGCGGGGGGTTTACAGATACGCAGTATTTT. Its translation: CASSLATSGGFTDTQYF. The complete variable domain, with remaining parts taken from reference TRBV5-1 and TRBJ2-3, reads KAGVTQTPRYLIKTRGQQVTLSCSPISGHRSVSWYQQTPGQGLQFLFEYFSETQRNKGNFPGRFSGRQFSNSRSEMNVSTLELGDSALYLCASSLATSGGFTDTQYFGPGTRLTVL.

The sample holds a few counts of this clonotype. This rearrangement joins TRBV7-2 to TRBJ2-7; D possibly corresponds to TRBD1 (6 bases). The CDR3 spans 14 residues. V gave up 5 bases and J gave up 2 bases, with 13 bases separating them. Germline CDR1 SGHTA, CDR2 FQGNSA. The CDR3 sequence is CASSSRGRTYEQYF. The CDR3 DNA is TGTGCCAGCAGCAGCAGGGGTAGAACCTACGAGCAGTACTTC.

The chain uses TRBV15 and TRBJ2-7; D not certain. CDR3 size: 13 residues. V lost 0 bases to trimming and J lost 6 bases, with 9 bases between them. Germline V lookup: CDR1 LNHNV, CDR2 YYDKDF (reference sequence). CDR3 sequence (DNA): TGTGCCACCAGCAGAGATGGAACGGGCGAGCAGTACTTC. Its translation is CATSRDGTGEQYF.

This clonotype occurred a few times. The chain joins TRBV28 to TRBJ1-6, with D unresolved. CDR1 MDHEN and CDR2 SYDVKM come from the germline V gene. The CDR3 is 15 amino acids. Trimming took 8 bases from V and 0 from J, leaving 11 bases between them. The CDR3 protein is CASGKGNSYNSPLHF. For the CDR3, the DNA is TGTGCCAGCGGGAAGGGAAACTCCTATAATTCACCCCTCCACTTT. The variable domain in full, completed from reference TRBV28 and TRBJ1-6, reads DVKVTQSSRYLVKRTGEKVFLECVQDMDHENMFWYRQDPGLGLRLIYFSYDVKMKEKGDIPEGYSVSREKKERFSLILESASTNQTSMYLCASGKGNSYNSPLHFGNGTRLTVT.

J is TRBJ2-3 and V is TRBV4-1; D is possibly TRBD2 (6 bases). This CDR3 is built from 17 residues. V was shortened by 0 bases and J by 3 bases, with 16 bases between the two germline ends. Germline V gene sequence: CDR1 MGHRA, CDR2 YSYEKL. This chain's CDR3 is CASSQDAGGVRTDTQYF. CDR3 in DNA: TGCGCCAGCAGCCAAGATGCGGGCGGGGTCAGGACAGATACGCAGTATTTT.

This clonotype was counted between two and nine times. CDR3 sequence (DNA): TGCAGTGCCAAACATAAACGCTATGGCTACACCTTC. It codes for CSAKHKRYGYTF. J is TRBJ1-2 and V is TRBV20-1; D not resolved. This CDR3 is built from 12 residues. The germline CDR1 and CDR2 sequences are DFQATT and SNEGSKA (reference sequence). V was trimmed by 6 bases and J by 4 bases, leaving 12 bases between them.

This chain uses TRBV20-1 with TRBJ2-1; TRBD2 matches 8 bases. Germline CDR1 is DFQATT and CDR2 is SNEGSKA (reference sequence). This CDR3 has 14 residues. J lost 7 bases, V lost 5 bases, and 10 bases had no gene match. The CDR3 nucleotides are TGCAGTGCTCCTTTAGCGGGGCAATGGAATGAGCAGTTCTTC. Protein sequence: CSAPLAGQWNEQFF.

The rearrangement links TRBV10-3 to TRBJ2-1; tentative D call: TRBD2 (5 bases). The V and J ends lost 5 bases and 5 bases respectively, with 16 bases between them. The germline V gene encodes CDR1 ENHRY and CDR2 SYGVKD. The CDR3 contains 15 residues. CDR3 loop: CAISSSDSPNNEQFF. The CDR3 DNA is TGTGCCATCAGTAGTAGCGATAGTCCTAACAATGAGCAGTTCTTC.

The chain carries TRBV6-1 and TRBJ2-1, with TRBD1 matching 7 bases. Germline V gene data show CDR1 as MNHNS and CDR2 as SASEGT. CDR3 length: 15 amino acids. V trimming: 6 bases; J trimming: 4 bases; junction bases outside the gene matches: 9. The CDR3 nucleotides are TGTGCCAGCAGCGAACCGGGACAGAAGTACAATGAGCAGTTCTTC. Translated: CASSEPGQKYNEQFF.

The rearrangement uses TRBV28 and TRBJ2-4, with D possibly TRBD1 on 6 matching bases. The CDR3 has 17 amino acids. Germline V gene sequence: CDR1 MDHEN, CDR2 SYDVKM. The germline V and J ends were trimmed by 3 bases and 1 base, with 16 bases remaining between them. The CDR3 sequence: CASSFPTGKVAKNIQYF. CDR3 DNA: TGTGCCAGCAGTTTTCCCACAGGGAAGGTGGCCAAAAACATTCAGTACTTC.

Note on this clonotype: A much larger clone lies a single base off, so this may be a read error. In this CDR3 the conserved last residue, phenylalanine or tryptophan, is missing, so a read error is likely. The chain is built from TRBV10-3 and TRBJ2-5; D gene ambiguous. The CDR3 loop spans 13 amino acids. Trimming stripped 3 bases from V and 2 bases from J, with 7 bases between. The V gene's germline CDR1 is ENHRY and CDR2 SYGVKD. In DNA, the CDR3 is TGTGCCATCAGTGAACAGCCTCAAGAGACCCAGTACATC. Translated: CAISEQPQETQYI.

This clonotype was seen a few times. The chain employs TRBV20-1 and TRBJ2-1; D possibly matches TRBD1 or TRBD2 (5 bases each). This CDR3 has 14 residues. Germline loops: CDR1 DFQATT, CDR2 SNEGSKA (reference sequence). V lost 5 bases and J 4 bases, leaving 15 bases between the germline ends. CDR3 in amino acids: CSAGAGKSYNEQFF. The CDR3 bases are TGCAGTGCTGGGGCCGGGAAAAGTTACAATGAGCAGTTCTTC.

The table lists this clonotype with a few counts. The V gene is TRBV6-2 or TRBV6-3, the J gene TRBJ2-1, with 9 bases matching TRBD1. Germline trimming cut 7 bases from V and 2 bases from J; bases unmatched to any gene: 12. The germline gives CDR1 MNHEY, CDR2 SVGEGT. This CDR3 is 17 amino acids long. The CDR3 DNA is TGTGCCAGCACCAGACCCCCGGGACAGGGAGCCTACAATGAGCAGTTCTTC. Its protein is CASTRPPGQGAYNEQFF.

The chain uses TRBV25-1 and TRBJ2-3; D is unclear. V shed 7 bases and J shed 1 base, with 12 bases lying between them. The germline V gene has CDR1 MGHDK and CDR2 SYGVNS. This CDR3 has 14 amino acids. The CDR3: CASTPGFGTDTQYF. DNA for the CDR3: TGTGCCAGCACTCCAGGCTTTGGCACAGATACGCAGTATTTT.

The chain has TRBV6-9 and TRBJ2-7; 7 bases fit TRBD2. The V segment lost 4 bases and the J segment 2 bases; nucleotides outside the gene matches: 11. Germline V gene sequence: CDR1 MNHGY, CDR2 SVAAGI. The CDR3 contains 16 residues. For the CDR3, the DNA is TGTGCCAGCAGTTTCGAGCTAGCGGAACTCCCCTACGAGCAGTACTTC. Protein sequence: CASSFELAELPYEQYF.

This chain joins TRBV28 and TRBJ2-5; D ambiguous. Trimming took 6 bases from V and 4 from J, leaving 6 bases between them. Germline V gives CDR1 MDHEN, CDR2 SYDVKM. The CDR3 loop spans 11 amino acids. The CDR3 here is CASRERETQYF. The CDR3 DNA reads TGTGCCAGCAGAGAAAGAGAGACCCAGTACTTC.

V usage is TRBV29-1 and J usage is TRBJ1-5; 9 bases align to TRBD1. CDR3 length equals 17 residues. Trimming removed 6 bases from V and 0 bases from J; junction bases left unmatched: 12. Germline V gene data show CDR1 as SQVTM and CDR2 as ANQGSEA. CDR3 residues: CSVWNGTGTYSNQPQHF. DNA of the CDR3: TGCAGCGTATGGAACGGGACAGGGACCTATAGCAATCAGCCCCAGCATTTT.

This clonotype was counted a few times. The chain links TRBV5-6 to TRBJ2-7, with TRBD1 matching 9 bases. CDR1 and CDR2 (germline): SGHDT, YYEEEE. The CDR3 loop spans 17 amino acids. Germline trimming cut 6 bases from V and 2 bases from J; bases unmatched to any gene: 15. The CDR3 coding sequence is TGTGCCAGCAAGAGGGACGGACGGGACAGGGAACCCTACGAGCAGTACTTC. This encodes CASKRDGRDREPYEQYF.

The chain has TRBV2 and TRBJ2-2; D not certain. Looked up from germline, CDR1 is SNHLY and CDR2 is FYNNEI. V was shortened by 2 bases and J by 3 bases, with 10 bases between the two germline ends. There are 15 residues in the CDR3. The DNA of the CDR3 is TGTGCCAGCAGTGAACAGGATTTGGACACCGGGGAGCTGTTTTTT. This sequence encodes CASSEQDLDTGELFF.

This clonotype was observed a handful of times. The V and J genes are TRBV7-2 and TRBJ1-5; the match to TRBD1 covers 8 bases. The CDR3 covers 15 residues. Germline trimming cut 4 bases from V and 4 bases from J; bases unmatched to any gene: 6. Germline CDR1 is SGHTA and CDR2 is FQGNSA. The chain's CDR3 is CASSWAGGANQPQHF. The CDR3 DNA follows: TGTGCCAGCAGCTGGGCAGGGGGCGCGAATCAGCCCCAGCATTTT.

This clonotype was recorded a few times. The chain is built from TRBV20-1 and TRBJ2-3; 12 bases match TRBD2. There are 15 residues in the CDR3. The V segment lost 5 bases and the J segment 4 bases; nucleotides outside the gene matches: 7. Per germline, CDR1 DFQATT and CDR2 SNEGSKA (reference sequence). The CDR3: CSARSTSGGADTQYF. CDR3 DNA sequence: TGCAGTGCTCGATCGACTAGCGGGGGTGCAGATACGCAGTATTTT.

The chain links TRBV11-1 to TRBJ2-1, with TRBD1 identical over 7 bases. There are 19 residues in the CDR3. CDR1 and CDR2 (germline): SGHAT, FQDESV (reference sequence). The ends lost 0 bases at V and 2 bases at J; junction bases unmatched: 13. The CDR3 here is CASSLAPHRDSETYNEQFF. The DNA for the CDR3 is TGTGCCAGCAGCTTAGCCCCTCACCGGGACAGCGAAACCTACAATGAGCAGTTCTTC.